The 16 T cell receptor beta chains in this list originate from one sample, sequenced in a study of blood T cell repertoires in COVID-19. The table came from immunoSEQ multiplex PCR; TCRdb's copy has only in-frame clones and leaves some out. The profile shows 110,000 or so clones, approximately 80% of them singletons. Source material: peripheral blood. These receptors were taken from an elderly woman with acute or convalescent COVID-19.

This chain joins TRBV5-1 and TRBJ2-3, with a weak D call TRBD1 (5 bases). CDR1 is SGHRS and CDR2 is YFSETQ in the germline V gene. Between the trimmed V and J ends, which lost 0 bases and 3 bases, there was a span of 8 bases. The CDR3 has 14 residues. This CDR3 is CASSLDRITDTQYF. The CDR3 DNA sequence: TGCGCCAGCAGCTTGGACAGGATAACAGATACGCAGTATTTT.

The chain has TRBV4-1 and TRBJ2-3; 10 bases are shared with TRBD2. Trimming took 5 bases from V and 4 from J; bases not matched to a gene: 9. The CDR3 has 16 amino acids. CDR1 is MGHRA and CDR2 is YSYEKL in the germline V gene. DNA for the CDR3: TGCGCCAGCAGCTCATTAGCGGGAGGAGGCGCAGATACGCAGTATTTT. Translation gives CASSSLAGGGADTQYF.

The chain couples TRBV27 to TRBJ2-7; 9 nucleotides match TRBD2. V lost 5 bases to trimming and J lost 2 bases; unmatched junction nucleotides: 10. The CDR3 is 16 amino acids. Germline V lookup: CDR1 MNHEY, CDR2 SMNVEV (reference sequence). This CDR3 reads CASSPAGASGTYEQYF. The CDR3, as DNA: TGTGCCAGCAGTCCGGCCGGGGCTAGCGGGACCTACGAGCAGTACTTC.

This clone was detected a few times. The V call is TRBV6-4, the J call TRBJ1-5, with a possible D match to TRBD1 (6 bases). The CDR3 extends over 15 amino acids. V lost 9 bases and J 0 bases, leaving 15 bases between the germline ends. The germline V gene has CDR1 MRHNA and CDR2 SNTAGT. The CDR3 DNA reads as TGTGCCAGAGACCCGGGACACTATAGCAATCAGCCCCAGCATTTT. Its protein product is CARDPGHYSNQPQHF.

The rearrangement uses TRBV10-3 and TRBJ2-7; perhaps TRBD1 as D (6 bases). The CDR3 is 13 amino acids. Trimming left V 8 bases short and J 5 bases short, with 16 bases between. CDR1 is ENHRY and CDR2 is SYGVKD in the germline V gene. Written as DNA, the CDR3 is TGTGCCATCGGCGACGGACAGCGCAACGAGCAGTACTTC. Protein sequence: CAIGDGQRNEQYF.

The CDR3 DNA is TGCGCCAGCAGCCAAGATTACGGTTCTAATGAAAAACTGTTTTTT. This encodes CASSQDYGSNEKLFF. V and J are TRBV4-3 and TRBJ1-4; D is unresolved. Trimming removed 0 bases at V and 3 bases at J, with 8 bases between. The CDR3 sequence is 15 residues long. Germline values: CDR1 LGHNA, CDR2 YSLEER.

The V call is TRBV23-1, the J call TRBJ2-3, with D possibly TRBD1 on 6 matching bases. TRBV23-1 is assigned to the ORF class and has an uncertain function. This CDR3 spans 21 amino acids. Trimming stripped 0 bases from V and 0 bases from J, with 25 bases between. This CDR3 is CASSQSGHAVKGPPSTDTQYF. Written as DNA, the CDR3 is TGCGCCAGCAGTCAATCGGGACATGCGGTAAAGGGCCCCCCTAGCACAGATACGCAGTATTTT.

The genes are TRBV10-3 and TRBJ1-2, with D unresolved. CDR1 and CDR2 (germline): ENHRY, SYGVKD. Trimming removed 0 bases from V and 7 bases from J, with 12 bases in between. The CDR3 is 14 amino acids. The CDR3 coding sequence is TGTGCCATCAGTGAGTCTGCCGGGAGAAGTGGCTACACCTTC. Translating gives CAISESAGRSGYTF.

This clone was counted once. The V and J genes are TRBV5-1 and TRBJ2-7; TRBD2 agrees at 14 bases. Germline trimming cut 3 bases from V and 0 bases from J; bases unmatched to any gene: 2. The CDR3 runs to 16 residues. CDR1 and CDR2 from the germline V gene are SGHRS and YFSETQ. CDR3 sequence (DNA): TGCGCCAGCAGCTCGGGACTAGCGGGAGACTCCTACGAGCAGTACGTC. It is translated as CASSSGLAGDSYEQYV.

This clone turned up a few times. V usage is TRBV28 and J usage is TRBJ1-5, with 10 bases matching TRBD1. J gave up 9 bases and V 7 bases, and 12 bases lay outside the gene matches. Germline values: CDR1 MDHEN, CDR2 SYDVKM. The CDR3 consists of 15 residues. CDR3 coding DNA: TGTGCCAGCACCTTCCGGGGACAGGGGCGAAGGCCCCAGCATTTT. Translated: CASTFRGQGRRPQHF.

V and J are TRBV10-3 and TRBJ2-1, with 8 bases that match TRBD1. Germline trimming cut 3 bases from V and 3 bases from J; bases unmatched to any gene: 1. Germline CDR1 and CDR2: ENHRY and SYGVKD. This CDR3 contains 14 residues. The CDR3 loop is CAISDTGGYNEQFF. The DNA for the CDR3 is TGTGCCATCAGTGATACAGGGGGCTACAATGAGCAGTTCTTC.

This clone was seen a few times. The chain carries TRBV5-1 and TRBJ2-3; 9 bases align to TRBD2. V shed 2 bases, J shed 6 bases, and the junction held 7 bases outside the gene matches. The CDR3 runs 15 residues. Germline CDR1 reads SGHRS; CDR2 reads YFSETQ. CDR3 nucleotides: TGCGCCAGCAGCTTAGGGAACAGCGGGGGGGATACGCAGTATTTT. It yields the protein CASSLGNSGGDTQYF.

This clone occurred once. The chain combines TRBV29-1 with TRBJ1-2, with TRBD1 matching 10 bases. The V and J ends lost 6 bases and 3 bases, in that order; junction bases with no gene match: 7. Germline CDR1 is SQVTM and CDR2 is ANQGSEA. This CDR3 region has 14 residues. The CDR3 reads CSVGGTGAHYGYTF. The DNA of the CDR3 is TGCAGCGTGGGAGGGACAGGGGCCCACTATGGCTACACCTTC.

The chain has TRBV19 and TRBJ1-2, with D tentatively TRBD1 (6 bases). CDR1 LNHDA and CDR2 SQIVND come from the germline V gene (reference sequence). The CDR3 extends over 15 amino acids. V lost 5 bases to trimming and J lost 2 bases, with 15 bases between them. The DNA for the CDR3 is TGTGCCAGTAGTGAGGACAGAGACTCAAACTATGGCTACACCTTC. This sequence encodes CASSEDRDSNYGYTF.

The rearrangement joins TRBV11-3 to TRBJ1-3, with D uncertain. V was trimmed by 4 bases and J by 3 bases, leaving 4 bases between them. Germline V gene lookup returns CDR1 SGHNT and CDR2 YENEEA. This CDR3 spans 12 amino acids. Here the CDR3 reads CASSSGGNTIYF. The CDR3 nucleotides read TGTGCCAGCAGCTCCGGTGGAAACACCATATATTTT.

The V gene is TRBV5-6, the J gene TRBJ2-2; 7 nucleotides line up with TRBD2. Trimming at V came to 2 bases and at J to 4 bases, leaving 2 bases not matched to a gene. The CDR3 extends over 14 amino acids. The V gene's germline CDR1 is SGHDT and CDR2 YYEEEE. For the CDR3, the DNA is TGTGCCAGCAGCTTCAGGGAGGGCACCGGGGAGCTGTTTTTT. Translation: CASSFREGTGELFF.